This paragraph covers one T cell receptor (beta chain) sequence. As yet, its antigen is unknown. The entry originates in a study of OX40 agonist ivuxolimab in advanced cancers. Regarding the study as a whole: More expanded clones were seen, on average, in CD8+ T cells than in CD4+. Dosing at 0.1 to 3.0 mg/kg was accompanied by clonal expansion of CD4+ and CD8+ blood T cells by week 6.

The V gene's germline CDR1 is SEHNR and CDR2 FQNEAQ (reference sequence). The length of the CDR3 is 14 residues. V lost 2 bases to trimming and J lost 8 bases; unmatched junction nucleotides: 8. Clones were sequenced by immunoSEQ multiplex PCR, and TCRdb holds only the in-frame ones, with some missing. The sample lists 65,000 to 80,000 clones; roughly 91% were seen once. This material consisted of CD4+ or CD8+ T cells sorted from blood, taken in a trial of the OX40 agonist ivuxolimab. This chain uses TRBV7-9 with TRBJ1-1; 7 bases agree with TRBD1. The clonotype originates from an adult with an advanced solid tumor such as melanoma, head and neck, liver or kidney cancer. DNA for the CDR3: TGTGCCAGCAGCTTACTACAGGGGACCCCCGAAGCTTTCTTT. Translated, it gives CASSLLQGTPEAFF.